This T cell receptor beta chain was recorded in a study of PD-1 blockade in mismatch repair-deficient tumors. Turning to the study itself: All were previously treated, progressing patients with eleven to twelve mismatch repair-deficient cancer types. General observations from the study: Rapid post-treatment expansion, then contraction, generally preceding radiologic response, marked tumor-resident clones.

The germline V gene encodes CDR1 SGDLS and CDR2 YYNGEE. V was trimmed by 0 bases and J by 5 bases, leaving 12 bases between them. CDR3 length: 15 amino acids. Mismatch repair deficiency was confirmed in all patients, by PCR or immunohistochemistry. Concerning this clone: The target antigen is unknown.

The table came from immunoSEQ multiplex PCR; TCRdb's copy has only in-frame clones and leaves some out. The data contain about 84,000 clones, roughly 80% of them singletons. The material sequenced was peripheral blood, taken 12 weeks after starting pembrolizumab. J is TRBJ2-1 and V is TRBV9; a weak D match, TRBD1 (5 bases). The sequence derives from an adult with mismatch repair-deficient cancer. The DNA of the CDR3 is TGTGCCAGCAGCGTAGAAGGAAGCAGGGACAATGAGCAGTTCTTC. Encoded protein: CASSVEGSRDNEQFF.